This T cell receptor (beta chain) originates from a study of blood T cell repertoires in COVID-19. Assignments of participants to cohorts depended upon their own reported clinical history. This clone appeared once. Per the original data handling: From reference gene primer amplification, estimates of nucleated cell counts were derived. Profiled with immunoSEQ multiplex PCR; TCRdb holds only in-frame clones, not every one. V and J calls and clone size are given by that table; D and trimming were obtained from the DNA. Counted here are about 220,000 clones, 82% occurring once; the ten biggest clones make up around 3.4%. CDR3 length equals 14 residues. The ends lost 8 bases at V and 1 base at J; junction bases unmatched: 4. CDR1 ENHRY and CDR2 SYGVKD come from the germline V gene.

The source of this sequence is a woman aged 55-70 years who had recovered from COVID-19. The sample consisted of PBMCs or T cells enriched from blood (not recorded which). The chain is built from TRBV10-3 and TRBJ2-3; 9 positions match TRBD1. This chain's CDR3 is CAISGTGRTDTQYF. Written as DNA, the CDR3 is TGTGCCATCTCAGGGACAGGGCGCACAGATACGCAGTATTTT.